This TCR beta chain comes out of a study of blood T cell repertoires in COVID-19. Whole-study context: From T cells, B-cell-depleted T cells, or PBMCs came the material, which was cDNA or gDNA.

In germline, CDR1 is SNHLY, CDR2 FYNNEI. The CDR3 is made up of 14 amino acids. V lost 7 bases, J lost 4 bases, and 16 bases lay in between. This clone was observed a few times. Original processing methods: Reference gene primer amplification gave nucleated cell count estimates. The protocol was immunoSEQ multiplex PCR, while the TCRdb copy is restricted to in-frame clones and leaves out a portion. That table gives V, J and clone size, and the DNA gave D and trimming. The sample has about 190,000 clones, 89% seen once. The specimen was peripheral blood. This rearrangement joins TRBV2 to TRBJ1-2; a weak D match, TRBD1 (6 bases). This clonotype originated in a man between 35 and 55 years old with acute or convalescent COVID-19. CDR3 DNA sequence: TGTGCCAGCACCTGGGACACCCCGCTCTATGGCTACACCTTC. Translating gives CASTWDTPLYGYTF.